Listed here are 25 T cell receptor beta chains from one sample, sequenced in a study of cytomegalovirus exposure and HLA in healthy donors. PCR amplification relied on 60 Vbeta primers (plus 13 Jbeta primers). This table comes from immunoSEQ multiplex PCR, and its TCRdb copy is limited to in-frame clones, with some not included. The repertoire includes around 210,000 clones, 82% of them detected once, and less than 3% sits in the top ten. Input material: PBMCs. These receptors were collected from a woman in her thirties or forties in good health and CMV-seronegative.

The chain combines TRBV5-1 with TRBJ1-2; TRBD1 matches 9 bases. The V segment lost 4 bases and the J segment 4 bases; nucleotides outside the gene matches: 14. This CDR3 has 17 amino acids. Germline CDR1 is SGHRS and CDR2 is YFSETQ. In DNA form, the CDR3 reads TGCGCCAGCAGCACAGCCTCCGGGACAGGGAAACTCTATGGCTACACCTTC. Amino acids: CASSTASGTGKLYGYTF. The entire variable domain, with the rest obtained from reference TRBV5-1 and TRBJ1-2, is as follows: KAGVTQTPRYLIKTRGQQVTLSCSPISGHRSVSWYQQTPGQGLQFLFEYFSETQRNKGNFPGRFSGRQFSNSRSEMNVSTLELGDSALYLCASSTASGTGKLYGYTFGSGTRLTVV.

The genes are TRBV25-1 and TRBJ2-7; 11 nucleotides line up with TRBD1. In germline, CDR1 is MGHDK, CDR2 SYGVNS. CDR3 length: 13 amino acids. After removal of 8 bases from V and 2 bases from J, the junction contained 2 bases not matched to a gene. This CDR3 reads CASRDRGAYEQYF. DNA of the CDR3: TGTGCCAGCCGGGACAGGGGGGCCTACGAGCAGTACTTC.

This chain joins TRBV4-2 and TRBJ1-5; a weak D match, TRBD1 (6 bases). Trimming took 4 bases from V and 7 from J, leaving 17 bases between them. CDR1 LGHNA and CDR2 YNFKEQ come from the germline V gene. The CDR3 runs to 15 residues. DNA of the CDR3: TGTGCCAGCAGCCCACGGGCCGGCGGGGGCCAGCCCCAGCATTTT. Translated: CASSPRAGGGQPQHF.

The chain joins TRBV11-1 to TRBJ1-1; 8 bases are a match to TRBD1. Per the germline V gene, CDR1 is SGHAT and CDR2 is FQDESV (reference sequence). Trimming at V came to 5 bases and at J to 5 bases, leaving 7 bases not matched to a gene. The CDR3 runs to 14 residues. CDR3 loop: CASSPRGPRTEAFF. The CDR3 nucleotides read TGTGCCAGCAGCCCCAGGGGGCCGAGGACTGAAGCTTTCTTT.

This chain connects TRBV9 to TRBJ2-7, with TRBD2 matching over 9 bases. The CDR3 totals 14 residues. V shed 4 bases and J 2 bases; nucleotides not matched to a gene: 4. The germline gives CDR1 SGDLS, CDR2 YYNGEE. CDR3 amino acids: CASSPLAGAYEQYF. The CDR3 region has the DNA TGTGCCAGCAGCCCCTTAGCGGGGGCCTACGAGCAGTACTTC.

CDR3 region: CASGLGWQNTGELFF. CDR3 bases: TGTGCCAGCGGATTGGGTTGGCAGAACACCGGGGAGCTGTTTTTT. The rearrangement uses TRBV5-4 and TRBJ2-2, with D unresolved. This CDR3 is built from 15 residues. Germline CDR1 is SGHNT and CDR2 is YYREEE (reference sequence). Trimming cost V 7 bases and J 1 base, with 14 bases left between them. Full variable domain (remainder filled in from reference TRBV5-4 and TRBJ2-2): ETGVTQSPTHLIKTRGQQVTLRCSSQSGHNTVSWYQQALGQGPQFIFQYYREEENGRGNFPPRFSGLQFPNYSSELNVNALELDDSALYLCASGLGWQNTGELFFGEGSRLTVL.

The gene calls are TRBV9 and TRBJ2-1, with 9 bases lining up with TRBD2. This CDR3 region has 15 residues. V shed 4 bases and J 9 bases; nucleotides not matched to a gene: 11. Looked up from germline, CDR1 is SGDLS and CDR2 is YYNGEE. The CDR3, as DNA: TGTGCCAGCAGCCCCGGGGTAGCGGGAGCTTTTGAGCAGTTCTTC. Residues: CASSPGVAGAFEQFF.

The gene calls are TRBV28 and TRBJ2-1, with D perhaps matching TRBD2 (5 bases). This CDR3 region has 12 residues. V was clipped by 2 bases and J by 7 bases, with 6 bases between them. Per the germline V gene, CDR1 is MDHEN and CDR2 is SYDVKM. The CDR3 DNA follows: TGTGCCAGCAGTTTACGGAGGAATGAGCAGTTCTTC. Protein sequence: CASSLRRNEQFF.

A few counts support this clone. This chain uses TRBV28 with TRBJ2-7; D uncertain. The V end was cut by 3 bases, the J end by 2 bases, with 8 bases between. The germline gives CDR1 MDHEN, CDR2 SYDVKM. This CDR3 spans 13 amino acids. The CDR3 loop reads CASSFRGTYEQYF. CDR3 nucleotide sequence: TGTGCCAGCAGTTTCCGCGGAACCTACGAGCAGTACTTC.

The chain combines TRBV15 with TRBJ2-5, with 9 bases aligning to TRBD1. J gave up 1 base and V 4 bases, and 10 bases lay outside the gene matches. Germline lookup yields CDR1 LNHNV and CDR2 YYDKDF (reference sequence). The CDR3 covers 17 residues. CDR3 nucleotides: TGTGCCACCAGCACCCTGGCGGGACAGGGAGCCCAAGAGACCCAGTACTTC. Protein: CATSTLAGQGAQETQYF.

CDR3 residues: CASSSGEHRGASSYEQYF. In DNA, the CDR3 is TGTGCCAGCAGCTCGGGCGAACACAGGGGCGCAAGCTCCTACGAGCAGTACTTC. The rearrangement joins TRBV7-9 to TRBJ2-7, with 7 bases aligning to TRBD1. The ends lost 4 bases at V and 0 bases at J; junction bases unmatched: 15. Germline CDR1 and CDR2: SEHNR and FQNEAQ (reference sequence). The CDR3 has 18 amino acids.

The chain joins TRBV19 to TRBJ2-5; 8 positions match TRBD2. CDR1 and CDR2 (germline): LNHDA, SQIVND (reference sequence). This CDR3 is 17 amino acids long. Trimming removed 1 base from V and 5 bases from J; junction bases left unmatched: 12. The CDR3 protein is CASSIVPASGPRETQYF. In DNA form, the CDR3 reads TGTGCCAGTAGTATAGTCCCCGCTAGCGGGCCACGGGAGACCCAGTACTTC.

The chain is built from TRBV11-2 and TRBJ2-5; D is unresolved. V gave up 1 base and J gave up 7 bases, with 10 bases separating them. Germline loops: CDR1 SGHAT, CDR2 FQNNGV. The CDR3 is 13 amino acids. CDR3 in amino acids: CASSLGQRRTQYF. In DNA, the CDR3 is TGTGCCAGCAGCTTAGGACAAAGGCGGACCCAGTACTTC.

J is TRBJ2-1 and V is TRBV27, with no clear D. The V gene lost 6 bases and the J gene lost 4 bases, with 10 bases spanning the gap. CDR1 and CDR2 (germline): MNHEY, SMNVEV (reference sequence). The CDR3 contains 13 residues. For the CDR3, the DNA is TGTGCCAGCAGCCTGACTCTATACAATGAGCAGTTCTTC. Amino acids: CASSLTLYNEQFF.

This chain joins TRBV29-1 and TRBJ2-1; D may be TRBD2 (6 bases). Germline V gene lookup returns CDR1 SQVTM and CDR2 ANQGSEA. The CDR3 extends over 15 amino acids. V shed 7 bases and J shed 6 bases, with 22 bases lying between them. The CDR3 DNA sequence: TGCAGCGCCGGCCCTCTAGCGACCCTCCCCAATGAGCAGTTCTTC. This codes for CSAGPLATLPNEQFF.

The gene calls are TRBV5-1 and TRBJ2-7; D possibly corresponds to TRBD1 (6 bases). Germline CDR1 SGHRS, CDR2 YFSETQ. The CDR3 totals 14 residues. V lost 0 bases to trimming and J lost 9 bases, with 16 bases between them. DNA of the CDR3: TGCGCCAGCAGCTTGGAGAGGGGGTCCTTGACGCAGTACTTC. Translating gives CASSLERGSLTQYF. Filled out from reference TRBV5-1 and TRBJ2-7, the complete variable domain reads KAGVTQTPRYLIKTRGQQVTLSCSPISGHRSVSWYQQTPGQGLQFLFEYFSETQRNKGNFPGRFSGRQFSNSRSEMNVSTLELGDSALYLCASSLERGSLTQYFGPGTRLTVT.

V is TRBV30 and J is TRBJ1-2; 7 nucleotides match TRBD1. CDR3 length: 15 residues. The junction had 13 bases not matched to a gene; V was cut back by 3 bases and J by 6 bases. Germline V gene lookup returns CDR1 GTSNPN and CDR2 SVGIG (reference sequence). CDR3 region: CAWSEMEQGWDGYTF. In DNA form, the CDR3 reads TGTGCCTGGAGCGAAATGGAACAGGGGTGGGATGGCTACACCTTC.

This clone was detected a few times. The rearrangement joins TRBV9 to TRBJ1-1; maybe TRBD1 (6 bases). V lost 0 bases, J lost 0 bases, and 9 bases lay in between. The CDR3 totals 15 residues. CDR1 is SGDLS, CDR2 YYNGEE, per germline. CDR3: CASSVVGDMNTEAFF. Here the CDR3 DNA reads TGTGCCAGCAGCGTAGTTGGGGACATGAACACTGAAGCTTTCTTT.

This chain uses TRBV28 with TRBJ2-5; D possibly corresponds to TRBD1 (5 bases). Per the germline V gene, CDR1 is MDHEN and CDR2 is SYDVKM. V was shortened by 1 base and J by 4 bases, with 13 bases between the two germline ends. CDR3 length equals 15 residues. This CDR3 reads CASSLSGRVSETQYF. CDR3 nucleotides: TGTGCCAGCAGTTTATCGGGCAGGGTATCAGAGACCCAGTACTTC.

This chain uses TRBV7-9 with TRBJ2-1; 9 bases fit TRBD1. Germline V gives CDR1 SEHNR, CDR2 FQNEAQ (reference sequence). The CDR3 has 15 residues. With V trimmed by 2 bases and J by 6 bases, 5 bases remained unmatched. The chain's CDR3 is CASSLMGQGSNEQFF. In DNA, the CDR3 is TGTGCCAGCAGCTTAATGGGACAGGGATCCAATGAGCAGTTCTTC.

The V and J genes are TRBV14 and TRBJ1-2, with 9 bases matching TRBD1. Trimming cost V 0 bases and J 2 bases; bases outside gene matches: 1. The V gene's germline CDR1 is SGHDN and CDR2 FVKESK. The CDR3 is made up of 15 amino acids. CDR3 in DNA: TGTGCCAGCAGCCAAGAAGGGACAGGGAACTATGGCTACACCTTC. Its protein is CASSQEGTGNYGYTF.

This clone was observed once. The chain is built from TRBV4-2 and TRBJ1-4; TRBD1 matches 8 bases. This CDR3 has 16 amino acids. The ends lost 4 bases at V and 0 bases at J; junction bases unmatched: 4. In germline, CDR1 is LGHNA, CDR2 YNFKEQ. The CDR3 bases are TGTGCCAGCAGCCCTGACAGGGGCTCAACTAATGAAAAACTGTTTTTT. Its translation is CASSPDRGSTNEKLFF.

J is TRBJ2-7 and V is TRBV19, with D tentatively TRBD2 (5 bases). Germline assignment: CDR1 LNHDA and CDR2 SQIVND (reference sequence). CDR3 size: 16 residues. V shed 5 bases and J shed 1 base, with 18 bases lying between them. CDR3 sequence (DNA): TGTGCCAGTAGTGCCTGGACTGGAGGAGGTTCCTACGAGCAGTACTTC. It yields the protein CASSAWTGGGSYEQYF.

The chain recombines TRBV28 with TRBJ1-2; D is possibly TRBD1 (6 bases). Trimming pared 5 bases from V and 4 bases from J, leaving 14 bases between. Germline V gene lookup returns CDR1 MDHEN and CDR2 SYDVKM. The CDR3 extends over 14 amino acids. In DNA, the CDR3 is TGTGCCAGCAGTGGGGGCGGAGCTTTCTATGGCTACACCTTC. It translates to CASSGGGAFYGYTF.

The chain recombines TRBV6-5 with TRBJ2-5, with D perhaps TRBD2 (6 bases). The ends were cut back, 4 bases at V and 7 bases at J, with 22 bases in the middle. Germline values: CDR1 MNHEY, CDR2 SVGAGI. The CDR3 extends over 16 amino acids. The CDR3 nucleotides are TGTGCCAGCAGTTCCCCCGGGGGACTGGGCGAGGTGACCCAGTACTTC. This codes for CASSSPGGLGEVTQYF.